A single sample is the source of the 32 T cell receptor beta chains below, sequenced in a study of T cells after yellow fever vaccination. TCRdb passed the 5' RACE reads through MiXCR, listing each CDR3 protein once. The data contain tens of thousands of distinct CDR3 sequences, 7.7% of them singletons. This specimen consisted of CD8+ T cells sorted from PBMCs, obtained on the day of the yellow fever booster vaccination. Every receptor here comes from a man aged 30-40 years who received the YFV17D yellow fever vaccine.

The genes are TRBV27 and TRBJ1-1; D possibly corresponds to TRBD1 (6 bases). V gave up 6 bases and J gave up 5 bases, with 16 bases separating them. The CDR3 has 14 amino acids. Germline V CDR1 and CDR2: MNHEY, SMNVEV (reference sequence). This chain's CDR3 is CASRGFDRKTEAFF. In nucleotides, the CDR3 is TGTGCCAGCAGAGGTTTCGACAGGAAGACTGAAGCTTTCTTT.

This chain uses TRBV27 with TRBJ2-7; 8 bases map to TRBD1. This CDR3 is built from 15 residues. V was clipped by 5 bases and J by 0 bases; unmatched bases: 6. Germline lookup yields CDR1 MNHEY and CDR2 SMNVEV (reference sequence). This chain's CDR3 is CASSPGGSGSYEQYF. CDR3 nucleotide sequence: TGTGCCAGCAGTCCAGGGGGCTCAGGCTCCTACGAGCAGTACTTC.

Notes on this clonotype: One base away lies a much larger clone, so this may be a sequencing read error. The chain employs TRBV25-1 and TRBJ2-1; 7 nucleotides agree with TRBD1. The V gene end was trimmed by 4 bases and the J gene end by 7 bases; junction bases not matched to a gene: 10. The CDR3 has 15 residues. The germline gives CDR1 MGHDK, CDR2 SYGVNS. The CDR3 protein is CASSAWNGQANEQFF. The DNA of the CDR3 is TGTGCCAGCAGTGCCTGGAACGGACAGGCTAATGAGCAGTTCTTC.

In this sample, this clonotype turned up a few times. The CDR3, as DNA: TGTGCCAGCAGCCCTAGGGGGGTCCAAGTGCTAGATACGCAGTATTTT. This codes for CASSPRGVQVLDTQYF. The genes are TRBV7-9 and TRBJ2-3; D tentatively fits TRBD1 or TRBD2 (6 bases each). V lost 5 bases and J lost 5, with 20 bases in between. Germline V gene lookup returns CDR1 SEHNR and CDR2 FQNEAQ (reference sequence). The CDR3 runs to 16 residues.

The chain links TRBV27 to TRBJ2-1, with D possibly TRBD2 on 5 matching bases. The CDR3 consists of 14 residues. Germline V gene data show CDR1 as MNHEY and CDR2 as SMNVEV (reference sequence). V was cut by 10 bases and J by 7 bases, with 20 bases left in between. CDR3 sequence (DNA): TGTGCCATCTCGGGGAATCGCCCTAAAAATGAGCAGTTCTTC. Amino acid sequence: CAISGNRPKNEQFF.

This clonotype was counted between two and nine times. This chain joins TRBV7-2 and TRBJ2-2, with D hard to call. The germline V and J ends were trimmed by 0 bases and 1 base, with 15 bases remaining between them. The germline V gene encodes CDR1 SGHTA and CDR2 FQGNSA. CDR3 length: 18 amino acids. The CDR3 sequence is CASSLAVRRPLNTGELFF. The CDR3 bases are TGTGCCAGCAGCTTAGCCGTAAGACGGCCCCTGAACACCGGGGAGCTGTTTTTT.

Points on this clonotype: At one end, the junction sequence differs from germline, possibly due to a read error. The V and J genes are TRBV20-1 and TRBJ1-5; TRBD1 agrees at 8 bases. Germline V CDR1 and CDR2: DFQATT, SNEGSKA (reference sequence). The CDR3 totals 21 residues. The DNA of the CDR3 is TGCTGTGCTAGAGGTCTTGTTCCGGGACAGGAAAGCGATTATAGCAATCAGCCCCAGCATTTT. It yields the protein CCARGLVPGQESDYSNQPQHF.

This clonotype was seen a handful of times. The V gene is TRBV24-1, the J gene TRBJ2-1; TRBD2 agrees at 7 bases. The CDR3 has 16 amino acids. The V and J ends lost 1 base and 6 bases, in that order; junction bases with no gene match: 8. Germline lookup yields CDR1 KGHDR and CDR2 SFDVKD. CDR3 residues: CATSDFGRADFNEQFF. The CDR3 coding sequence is TGTGCCACCAGTGATTTTGGGAGGGCGGATTTCAATGAGCAGTTCTTC.

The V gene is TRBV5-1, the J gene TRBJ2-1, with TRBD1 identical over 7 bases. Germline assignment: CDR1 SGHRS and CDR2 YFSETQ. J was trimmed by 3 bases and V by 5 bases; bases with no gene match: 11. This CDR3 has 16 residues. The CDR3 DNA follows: TGCGCCAGCAGTTCCGTCGACAGGGTCCGCTACAATGAGCAGTTCTTC. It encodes CASSSVDRVRYNEQFF.

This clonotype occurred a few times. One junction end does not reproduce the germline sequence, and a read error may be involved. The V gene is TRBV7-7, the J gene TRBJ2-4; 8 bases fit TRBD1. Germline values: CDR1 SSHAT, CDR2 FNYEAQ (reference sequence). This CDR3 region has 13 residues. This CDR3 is CASSLKQGDIQYF. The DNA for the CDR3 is TGTGCTAGCAGCTTAAAACAGGGGGACATTCAGTACTTC.

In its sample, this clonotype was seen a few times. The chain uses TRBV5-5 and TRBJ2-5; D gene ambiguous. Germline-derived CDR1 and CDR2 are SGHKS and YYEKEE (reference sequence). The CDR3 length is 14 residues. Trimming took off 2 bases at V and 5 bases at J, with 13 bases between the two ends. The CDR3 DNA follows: TGTGCCAGCAGCTTCAGCGTCTTAGGGGAGACCCAGTACTTC. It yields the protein CASSFSVLGETQYF.

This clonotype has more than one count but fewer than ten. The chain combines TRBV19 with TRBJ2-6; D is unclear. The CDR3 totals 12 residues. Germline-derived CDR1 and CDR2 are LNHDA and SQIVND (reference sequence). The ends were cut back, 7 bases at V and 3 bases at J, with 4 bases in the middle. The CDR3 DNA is TGTGCCAGTACCGTTGGGGCCAACGTCCTGACTTTC. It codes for CASTVGANVLTF.

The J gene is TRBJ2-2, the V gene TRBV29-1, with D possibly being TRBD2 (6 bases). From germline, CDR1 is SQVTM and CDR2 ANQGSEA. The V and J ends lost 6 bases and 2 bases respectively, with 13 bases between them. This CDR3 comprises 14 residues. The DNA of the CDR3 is TGCAGCGTACCCAGGGAGGTAAACACCGGGGAGCTGTTTTTT. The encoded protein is CSVPREVNTGELFF.

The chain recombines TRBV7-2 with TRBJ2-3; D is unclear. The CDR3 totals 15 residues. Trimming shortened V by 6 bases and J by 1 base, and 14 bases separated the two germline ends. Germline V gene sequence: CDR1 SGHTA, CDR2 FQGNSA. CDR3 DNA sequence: TGTGCCAGCAGAGACTGGGCCGACGGCACAGATACGCAGTATTTT. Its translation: CASRDWADGTDTQYF.

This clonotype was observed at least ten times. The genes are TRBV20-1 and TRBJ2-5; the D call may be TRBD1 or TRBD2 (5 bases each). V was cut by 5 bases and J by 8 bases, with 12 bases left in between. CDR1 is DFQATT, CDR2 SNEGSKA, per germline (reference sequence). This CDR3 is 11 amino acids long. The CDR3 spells CSAPWGFTQYF. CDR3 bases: TGCAGTGCTCCCTGGGGGTTTACCCAGTACTTC.

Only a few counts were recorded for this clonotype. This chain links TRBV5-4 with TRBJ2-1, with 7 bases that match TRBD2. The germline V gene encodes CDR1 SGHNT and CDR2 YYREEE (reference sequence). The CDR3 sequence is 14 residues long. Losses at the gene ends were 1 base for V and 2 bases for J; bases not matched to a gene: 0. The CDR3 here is CASSLSGTYNEQFF. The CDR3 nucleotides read TGTGCCAGCAGCTTGAGCGGGACCTACAATGAGCAGTTCTTC.

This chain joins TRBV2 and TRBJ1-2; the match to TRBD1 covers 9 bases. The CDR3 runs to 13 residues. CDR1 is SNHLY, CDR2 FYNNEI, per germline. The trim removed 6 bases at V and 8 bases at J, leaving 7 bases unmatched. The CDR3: CASREQGAEGYTF. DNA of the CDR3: TGTGCCAGCAGGGAACAGGGGGCTGAAGGCTACACCTTC.

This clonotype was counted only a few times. The CDR3 nucleotides are TGCAGTGCCGAGTTCAGGTTCTATGGCTACACCTTC. This sequence encodes CSAEFRFYGYTF. The rearrangement links TRBV20-1 to TRBJ1-2; D is unclear. Germline CDR1 and CDR2: DFQATT and SNEGSKA (reference sequence). V gave up 6 bases and J gave up 4 bases, with 12 bases separating them. The CDR3 loop spans 12 amino acids.

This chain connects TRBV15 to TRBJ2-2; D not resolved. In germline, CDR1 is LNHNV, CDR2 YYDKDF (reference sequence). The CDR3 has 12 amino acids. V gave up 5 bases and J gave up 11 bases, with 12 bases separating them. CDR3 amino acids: CATSWVGQELFF. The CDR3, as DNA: TGTGCCACCAGCTGGGTAGGGCAAGAGCTGTTTTTT.

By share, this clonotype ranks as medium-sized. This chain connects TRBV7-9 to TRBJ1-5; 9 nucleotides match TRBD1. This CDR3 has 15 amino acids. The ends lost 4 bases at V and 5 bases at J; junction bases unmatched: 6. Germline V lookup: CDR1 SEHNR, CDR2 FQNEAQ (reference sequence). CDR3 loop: CASSWDRESDQPQHF. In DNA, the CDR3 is TGTGCCAGCAGCTGGGACAGGGAGTCAGATCAGCCCCAGCATTTT.

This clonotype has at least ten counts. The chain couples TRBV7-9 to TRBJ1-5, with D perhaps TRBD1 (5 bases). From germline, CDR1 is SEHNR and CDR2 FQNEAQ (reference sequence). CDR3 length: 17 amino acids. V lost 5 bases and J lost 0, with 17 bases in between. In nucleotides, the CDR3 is TGTGCCAGCAGCCGTTCCGAGACAGTCTATAGCAATCAGCCCCAGCATTTT. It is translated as CASSRSETVYSNQPQHF.

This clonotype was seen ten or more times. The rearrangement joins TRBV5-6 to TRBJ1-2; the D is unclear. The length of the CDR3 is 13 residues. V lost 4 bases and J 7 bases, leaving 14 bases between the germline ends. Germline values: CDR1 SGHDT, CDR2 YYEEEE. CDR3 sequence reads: CASSSYSGSGYTF. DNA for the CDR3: TGTGCCAGCAGCAGCTACTCGGGCAGTGGCTACACCTTC.

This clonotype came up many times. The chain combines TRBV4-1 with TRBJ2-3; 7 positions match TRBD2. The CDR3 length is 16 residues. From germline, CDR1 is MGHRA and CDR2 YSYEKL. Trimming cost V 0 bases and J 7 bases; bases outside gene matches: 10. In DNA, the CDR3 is TGCGCCAGCAGCCAAGATCGACTAGCCGGAGGAAATACGCAGTATTTT. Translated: CASSQDRLAGGNTQYF.

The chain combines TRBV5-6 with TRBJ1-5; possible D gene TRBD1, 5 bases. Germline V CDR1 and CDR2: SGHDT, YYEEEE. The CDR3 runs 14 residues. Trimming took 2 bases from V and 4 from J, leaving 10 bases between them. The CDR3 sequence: CASSFSGVNQPQHF. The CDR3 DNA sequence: TGTGCCAGCAGCTTTTCGGGGGTGAATCAGCCCCAGCATTTT.

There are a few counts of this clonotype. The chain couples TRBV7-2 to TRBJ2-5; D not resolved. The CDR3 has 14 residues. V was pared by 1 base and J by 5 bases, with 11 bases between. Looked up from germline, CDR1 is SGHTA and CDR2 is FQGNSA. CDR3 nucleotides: TGTGCCAGCAGCTTAGAGTACGGGTTGGAGACCCAGTACTTC. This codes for CASSLEYGLETQYF. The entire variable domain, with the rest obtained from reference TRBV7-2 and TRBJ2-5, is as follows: GAGVSQSPSNKVTEKGKDVELRCDPISGHTALYWYRQSLGQGLEFLIYFQGNSAPDKSGLPSDRFSAERTGGSVSTLTIQRTQQEDSAVYLCASSLEYGLETQYFGPGTRLLVL.

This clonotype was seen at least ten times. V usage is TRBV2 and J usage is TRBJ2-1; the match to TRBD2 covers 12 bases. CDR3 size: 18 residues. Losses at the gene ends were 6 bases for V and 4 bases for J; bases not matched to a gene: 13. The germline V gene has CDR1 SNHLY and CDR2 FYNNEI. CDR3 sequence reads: CASSLLQPTSGRYNEQFF. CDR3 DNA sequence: TGTGCCAGCAGCCTACTTCAACCGACTAGCGGGAGATACAATGAGCAGTTCTTC.

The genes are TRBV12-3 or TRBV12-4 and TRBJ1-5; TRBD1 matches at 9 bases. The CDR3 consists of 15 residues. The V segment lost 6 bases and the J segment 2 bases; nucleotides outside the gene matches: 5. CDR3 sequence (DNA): TGTGCCAGCAGCCAGACAGGGGGACGCAATCAGCCCCAGCATTTT. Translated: CASSQTGGRNQPQHF.

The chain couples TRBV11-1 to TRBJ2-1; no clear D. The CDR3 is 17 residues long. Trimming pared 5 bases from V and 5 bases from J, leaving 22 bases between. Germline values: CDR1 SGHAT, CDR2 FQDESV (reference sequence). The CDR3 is CASSLWTPAARNNEQFF. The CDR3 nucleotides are TGTGCCAGCAGCCTCTGGACCCCCGCGGCCAGAAACAATGAGCAGTTCTTC.

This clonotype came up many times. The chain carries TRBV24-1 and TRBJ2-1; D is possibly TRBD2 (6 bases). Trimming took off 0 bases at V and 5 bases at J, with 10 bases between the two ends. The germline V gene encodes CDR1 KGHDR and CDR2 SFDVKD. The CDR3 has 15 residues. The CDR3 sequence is CATSDLRTNDNEQFF. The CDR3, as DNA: TGTGCCACCAGTGATTTGAGGACTAACGACAATGAGCAGTTCTTC.

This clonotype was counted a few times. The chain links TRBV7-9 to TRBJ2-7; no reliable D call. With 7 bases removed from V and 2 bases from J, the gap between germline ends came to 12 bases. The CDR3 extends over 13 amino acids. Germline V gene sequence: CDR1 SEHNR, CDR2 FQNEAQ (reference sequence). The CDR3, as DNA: TGTGCCAGCATAGGGAACCGCGCCTACGAGCAGTACTTC. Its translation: CASIGNRAYEQYF.

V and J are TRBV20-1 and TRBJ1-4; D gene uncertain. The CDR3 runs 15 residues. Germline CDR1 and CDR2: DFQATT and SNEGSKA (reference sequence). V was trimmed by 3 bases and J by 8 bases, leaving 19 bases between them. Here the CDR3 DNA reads TGCAGTGCTAGTCAGGAGCGGACCCTGGAGGAAAAACTGTTTTTT. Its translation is CSASQERTLEEKLFF.

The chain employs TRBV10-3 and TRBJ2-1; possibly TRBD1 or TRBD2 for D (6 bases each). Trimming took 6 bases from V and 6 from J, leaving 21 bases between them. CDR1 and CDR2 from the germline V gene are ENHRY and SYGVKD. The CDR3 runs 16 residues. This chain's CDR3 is CAISEERGAYPNEQFF. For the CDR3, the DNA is TGTGCCATCAGCGAGGAAAGGGGGGCCTACCCCAATGAGCAGTTCTTC.